A selection of T cell receptor beta chains follows, all from one sample in a study of PD-L1 blockade in urothelial cancer. The method was immunoSEQ multiplex PCR; TCRdb's version includes in-frame clones alone and lacks a portion of them. The sample records 100,000 to 150,000 clones, more than 70% being singletons. The source was PBMCs, collected around atezolizumab (anti-PD-L1) treatment. The receptors here all came from a man aged 50-59 years with urothelial cancer. Both conserved end residues are part of each CDR3. The D gene is left open where the match is weak. Only some rows state a clone size, as once, few, many or a class for expanded clones.

CASSQGLAGGGGGELFF	TGTGCCAGCAGCCAAGGACTAGCGGGAGGCGGAGGCGGGGAGCTGTTTTTT	NA	TRBV4-2	TRBJ2-2	TRBD2
CASSSEIGIQYF	TGCGCCAGCAGCTCGGAGATTGGCATTCAGTACTTC	few	TRBV5-1	TRBJ2-4	NA
CASSVIAAMGADTQYF	TGTGCCAGCAGTGTAATAGCGGCCATGGGCGCAGATACGCAGTATTTT	once	TRBV6-1	TRBJ2-3	NA
CASSSRDRGRALDTQYF	TGTGCCAGCAGTTCCAGGGACCGCGGGAGGGCATTAGATACGCAGTATTTT	NA	TRBV27	TRBJ2-3	TRBD2
CASTATSATDTQYF	TGCGCCAGCACCGCGACTAGCGCTACAGATACGCAGTATTTT	NA	TRBV5-1	TRBJ2-3	TRBD2
CASSPQFFSKNTEAFF	TGCGCCAGCAGCCCCCAATTCTTCAGTAAGAACACTGAAGCTTTCTTT	NA	TRBV4-1	TRBJ1-1	NA
CASSSRLYEQFF	TGTGCCAGCTCCTCTCGGTTGTATGAGCAGTTCTTC	NA	TRBV18	TRBJ2-1	NA
CAINQDTDNEQFF	TGTGCCATCAATCAGGATACAGACAATGAGCAGTTCTTC	NA	TRBV10-3	TRBJ2-1	NA
CASSDGGVNTGELFF	TGTGCCAGCAGTGATGGAGGGGTGAACACCGGGGAGCTGTTTTTT	NA	TRBV2	TRBJ2-2	NA
CASRLTSTDTQYF	TGTGCCAGCAGGCTGACTAGCACAGATACGCAGTATTTT	NA	TRBV27	TRBJ2-3	NA
CAWSAGQGPEKLFF	TGTGCCTGGAGTGCGGGACAGGGACCTGAAAAACTGTTTTTT	NA	TRBV30	TRBJ1-4	TRBD1
CASSNTGSYEQYF	TGTGCCAGCAGCAACACAGGGTCCTACGAGCAGTACTTC	NA	TRBV11-3	TRBJ2-7	NA
CASSLLTGGAANEKLFF	TGTGCCAGCAGCTTGTTGACAGGGGGCGCAGCTAATGAAAAACTGTTTTTT	NA	TRBV5-6	TRBJ1-4	TRBD1
CASSPWVAGETQYF	TGTGCCAGCAGCCCCTGGGTAGCGGGGGAGACCCAGTACTTC	NA	TRBV5-8	TRBJ2-5	TRBD2
CASSPTGQGAHEQYF	TGCGCCAGCAGCCCAACGGGACAGGGGGCTCACGAGCAGTACTTC	once	TRBV5-1	TRBJ2-7	TRBD1
CASSPLLAGPYEQYF	TGTGCCAGTAGTCCCCTACTAGCGGGACCTTACGAGCAGTACTTC	NA	TRBV19	TRBJ2-7	TRBD2
CASTTIGTVNTEAFF	TGTGCCAGCACCACAATCGGGACAGTGAACACTGAAGCTTTCTTT	NA	TRBV6-6	TRBJ1-1	TRBD1
CASSVVADTQYF	TGTGCCAGCAGCGTAGTCGCAGATACGCAGTATTTT	once	TRBV9	TRBJ2-3	NA